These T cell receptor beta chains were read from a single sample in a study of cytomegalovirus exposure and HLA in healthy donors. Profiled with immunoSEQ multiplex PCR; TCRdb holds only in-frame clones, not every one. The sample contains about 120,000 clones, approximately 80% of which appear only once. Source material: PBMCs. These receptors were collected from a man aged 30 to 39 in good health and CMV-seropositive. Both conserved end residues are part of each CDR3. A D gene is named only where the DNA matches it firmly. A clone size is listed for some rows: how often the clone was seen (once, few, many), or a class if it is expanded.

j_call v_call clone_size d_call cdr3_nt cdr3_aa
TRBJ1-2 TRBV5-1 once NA TGCGCCAGCAGCTTGGGCGGCCGTGGCAGGGCGTATGGCTACACCTTC CASSLGGRGRAYGYTF
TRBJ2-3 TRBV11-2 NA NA TGTGCCAGCAGCTTAGGACAGCGCACAGATACGCAGTATTTT CASSLGQRTDTQYF
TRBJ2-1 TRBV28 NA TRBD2 TGTGCCAGCAGTTTATGGGGGACTAGCGGCGAACCCTACAATGAGCAGTTCTTC CASSLWGTSGEPYNEQFF
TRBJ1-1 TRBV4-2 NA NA TGTGCCAGCAGCCCCGGACAGATGAACACTGAAGCTTTCTTT CASSPGQMNTEAFF
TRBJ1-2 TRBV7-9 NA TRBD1 TGTGCCAGCACCCAAACACCGGGACAGCGTTTATATGGCTACACCTTC CASTQTPGQRLYGYTF
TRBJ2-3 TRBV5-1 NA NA TGCGCCAGCAGCTTGTCGGCGGAGTACACAGATACGCAGTATTTT CASSLSAEYTDTQYF
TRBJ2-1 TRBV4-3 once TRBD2 TGCGCCAGCAGCCAAGGCGGGAGGGCCTACGCCTACAATGAGCAGTTCTTC CASSQGGRAYAYNEQFF
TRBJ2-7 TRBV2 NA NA TGTGCCAGCAGAAGGCTAGCGCTACTAGAGCAGTACTTC CASRRLALLEQYF
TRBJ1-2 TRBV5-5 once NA TGTGCCAGCAGCTTGGGGGCAGTGCTATACTATGGCTACACCTTC CASSLGAVLYYGYTF
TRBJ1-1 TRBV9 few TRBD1 TGTGCCAGCAGCGTAGCCGGACAGGCTACGAACACTGAAGCTTTCTTT CASSVAGQATNTEAFF
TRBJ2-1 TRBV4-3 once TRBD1 TGCGCCAGCAGCCGGACAGGGGCATACAATGAGCAGTTCTTC CASSRTGAYNEQFF
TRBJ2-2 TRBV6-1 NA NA TGTGCCAGCAGTGAACCGGGGAGTAACACCGGGGAGCTGTTTTTT CASSEPGSNTGELFF
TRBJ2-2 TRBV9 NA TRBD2 TGTGCCAGCAGCGTAAATCCTAGCGGGATACAAGGCACCGGGGAGCTGTTTTTT CASSVNPSGIQGTGELFF
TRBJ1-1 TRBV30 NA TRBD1 TGTGCCTGGAGTCACAGGGGATACACTGAAGCTTTCTTT CAWSHRGYTEAFF
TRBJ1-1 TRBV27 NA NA TGTGCCAGCAGTCCGACAGGATACACTGAAGCTTTCTTT CASSPTGYTEAFF
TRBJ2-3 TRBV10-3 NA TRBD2 TGTGCCATCAGTCACCGACTAGCGCGCACCACAGATACGCAGTATTTT CAISHRLARTTDTQYF
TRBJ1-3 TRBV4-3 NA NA TGCGCCAGCAGCCAAGGGCAGGGAGGTGGAAACACCATATATTTT CASSQGQGGGNTIYF
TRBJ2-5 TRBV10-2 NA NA TGCGCCAGCAGCTCTCCAGGACTATCTAGCGAGACCCAGTACTTC CASSSPGLSSETQYF
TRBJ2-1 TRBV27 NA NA TGTGCCAGCAGTGGATACAGGGTTCAGGGGAATGAGCAGTTCTTC CASSGYRVQGNEQFF
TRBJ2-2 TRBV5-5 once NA TGTGCCAGCCGTTTTAGGACATCGAACACCGGGGAGCTGTTTTTT CASRFRTSNTGELFF
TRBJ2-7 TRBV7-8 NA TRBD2 TGTGCCAGCAGCTTAGAAGTAGCGGGAGGTCCGAGCCAGTACTTC CASSLEVAGGPSQYF
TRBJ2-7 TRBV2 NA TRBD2 TGTGCCAGCAGCCTTAGCGGGAGACCCGAGCAGTACTTC CASSLSGRPEQYF
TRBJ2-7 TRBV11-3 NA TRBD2 TGTGCCAGCAGCTTAGGGACAAGCGGGAGATTCAACGAGCAGTACTTC CASSLGTSGRFNEQYF
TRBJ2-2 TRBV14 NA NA TGTGCCAGCAGCCGGGGACTGAACACCGGGGAGCTGTTTTTT CASSRGLNTGELFF
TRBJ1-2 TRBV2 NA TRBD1 TGTGCCAGCAGCCGCGACAGGGGGCGCGTCTATGGCTACACCTTC CASSRDRGRVYGYTF
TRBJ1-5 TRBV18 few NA TGTGCCAGCTCACCAGACAGGTCCAATCAGCCCCAGCATTTT CASSPDRSNQPQHF
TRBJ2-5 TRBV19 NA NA TGTGCCAGTAGTACTCGTCGGAGCGCCCGCCCAGAGACCCAGTACTTC CASSTRRSARPETQYF
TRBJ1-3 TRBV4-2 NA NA TGTGCCAGCAGCCAAGCTCGACAGACCTCTGGAAACACCATATATTTT CASSQARQTSGNTIYF
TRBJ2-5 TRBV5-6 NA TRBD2 TGTGCCAGCAGCTTGACCGGGACTAGAGAGTACTTC CASSLTGTREYF
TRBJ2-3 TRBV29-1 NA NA TGCAGCGTTGAAGCGGGTGGGGATACGCAGTATTTT CSVEAGGDTQYF
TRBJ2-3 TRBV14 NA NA TGTGCCAGCAGCCACCCGAGTACAGATACGCAGTATTTT CASSHPSTDTQYF
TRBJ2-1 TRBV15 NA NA TGTGCCACCACCCGAGGGGGAGTTGAGCAGTTCTTC CATTRGGVEQFF
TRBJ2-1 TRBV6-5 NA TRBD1 TGTGCCAGCAGTTTGGTACAGGGGTTTTACAATGAGCAGTTCTTC CASSLVQGFYNEQFF
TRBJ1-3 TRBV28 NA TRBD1 TGTGCCAGCAGTTTCAGGGGGCCCTCTGGAAACACCATATATTTT CASSFRGPSGNTIYF
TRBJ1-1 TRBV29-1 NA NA TGCAGCGCTTGGACAGAGAACACTGAAGCTTTCTTT CSAWTENTEAFF
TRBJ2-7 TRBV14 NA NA TGTGCCAGCAGCCGGACAGCCAGGGCCTACGAGCAGTACTTC CASSRTARAYEQYF
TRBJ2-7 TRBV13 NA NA TGTGCCAGCAGCTTTCCCGCGGGGAGTGGAGCCTACGAGCAGTACTTC CASSFPAGSGAYEQYF
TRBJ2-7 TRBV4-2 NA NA TGTTACTACTCACGCCAACTCGAGCAGTACTTC CYYSRQLEQYF
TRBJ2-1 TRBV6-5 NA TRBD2 TGTGCCAGCAGTTACTCGGCGGGACTAGCGGGCAATGAGCAGTTCTTC CASSYSAGLAGNEQFF
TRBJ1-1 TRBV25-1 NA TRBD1 TGTGCCAGCAAGGGGGCAGGTTGGTTCGGCACTGAAGCTTTCTTT CASKGAGWFGTEAFF
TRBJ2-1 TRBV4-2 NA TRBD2 TGTGCCAGCAGCGGCGGGAGGGTAAGGGATGAGCAGTTCTTC CASSGGRVRDEQFF
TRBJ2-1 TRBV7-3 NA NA TGTGCCAGCAGCTCCACCGGGACTGGGGCGTTCTTC CASSSTGTGAFF
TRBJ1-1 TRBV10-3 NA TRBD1 TGTGCCGTTACCCCCAGGGGGAAGAACACTGAAGCTTTCTTT CAVTPRGKNTEAFF
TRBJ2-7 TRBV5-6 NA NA TGTGCCAGCAGCTTGAGTGAAGAAGCGCGTGAGCAGTACTTC CASSLSEEAREQYF
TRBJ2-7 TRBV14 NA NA TGTGCCAGCAGCCTACACTACGAGCAGTACTTC CASSLHYEQYF
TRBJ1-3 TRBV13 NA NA TGTGCCAGCAGCTTAGCAGGGCTCGGAAACACCATATATTTT CASSLAGLGNTIYF
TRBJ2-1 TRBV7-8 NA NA TGTGCCAGCAGCTCGCCGGCTGGAGGGGCCAATGAGCAGTTCTTC CASSSPAGGANEQFF
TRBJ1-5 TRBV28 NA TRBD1 TGTGCCAGCAGTCCCCCGGTCTGGACAGGGAGCTTTCAGCCCCAGCATTTT CASSPPVWTGSFQPQHF
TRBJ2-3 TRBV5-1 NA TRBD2 TGCGCCAGCAGTCTTGGCGTCTTGAGCGGGAGGACGTACGGTTGGTTAGATACGCAGTATTTT CASSLGVLSGRTYGWLDTQYF
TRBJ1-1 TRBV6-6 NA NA TGTGCCAGCAGTTACACAATGAACACTGAAGCTTTCTTT CASSYTMNTEAFF
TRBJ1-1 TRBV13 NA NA TGTGCCAGCAGCTTATCGATGAGGTGGACTGAAGCTTTCTTT CASSLSMRWTEAFF
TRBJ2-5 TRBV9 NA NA TGTGCCAGCAGCGTAGAAGGGAGGTGGACCCAGTACTTC CASSVEGRWTQYF
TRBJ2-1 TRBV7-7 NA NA TGTGCCAGCAGCTTAGTGGCGGGAAACTACAATGAGCAGTTCTTC CASSLVAGNYNEQFF
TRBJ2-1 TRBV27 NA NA TGTGCCAGCAGACCACAGCGGAGCTCCTACAATGAGCAGTTCTTC CASRPQRSSYNEQFF